One sample yielded the 9 T cell receptor beta chains listed below, sequenced in a study of blood T cell repertoires in COVID-19. TCRdb keeps only in-frame clones here, not all; method: immunoSEQ multiplex PCR. The repertoire has around 26,000 clones, roughly 92% of them found once; the top ten carry around 2.1%. Sequenced sample: peripheral blood. The receptors stem from a human donor in a cohort sampled during active COVID-19.

CDR3 in amino acids: CASSLERGGNTEAFF. CDR3 in DNA: TGTGCCAGCAGCTTGGAACGGGGAGGTAACACTGAAGCTTTCTTT. This rearrangement joins TRBV5-4 to TRBJ1-1; the D is unclear. Germline lookup yields CDR1 SGHNT and CDR2 YYREEE (reference sequence). Trimming stripped 0 bases from V and 2 bases from J, with 11 bases between. The CDR3 runs to 15 residues.

The CDR3, as DNA: TGTGCCAGTAGTTCCCAAATCTACAATGAGCAGTTCTTC. The encoded protein is CASSSQIYNEQFF. The V gene is TRBV19, the J gene TRBJ2-1; the D is unclear. The CDR3 sequence is 13 residues long. The V gene's germline CDR1 is LNHDA and CDR2 SQIVND (reference sequence). Trimming left V 5 bases short and J 3 bases short, with 8 bases between.

The V call is TRBV7-7, the J call TRBJ2-7; 10 bases are a match to TRBD2. The CDR3 runs to 14 residues. Germline V gene data show CDR1 as SSHAT and CDR2 as FNYEAQ (reference sequence). V shed 5 bases, J shed 2 bases, and the junction held 3 bases outside the gene matches. The CDR3, as DNA: TGTGCCAGCAGCCCGAGCGGGGGGGCCTACGAGCAGTACTTC. Residues: CASSPSGGAYEQYF.

This sequence joins TRBV7-8 and TRBJ1-2, with 8 positions matching TRBD1. The CDR3 totals 15 residues. The germline V gene has CDR1 SGHVS and CDR2 FQNEAQ. Trimming removed 5 bases from V and 7 bases from J; junction bases left unmatched: 12. The CDR3, as DNA: TGTGCCAGCAGCCCAAGGCGGGACAGGTCTGGTGGCTACACCTTC. It codes for CASSPRRDRSGGYTF.

This clone showed up just once. The chain is built from TRBV11-2 and TRBJ2-1, with 8 bases that match TRBD2. There are 18 residues in the CDR3. V was pared by 2 bases and J by 3 bases, with 12 bases of the junction left unmatched. In germline, CDR1 is SGHAT, CDR2 FQNNGV. CDR3 sequence reads: CASSLRAGGRELYNEQFF. The CDR3 nucleotides are TGTGCCAGCAGCTTAAGGGCGGGAGGTAGGGAACTCTACAATGAGCAGTTCTTC.

The V gene is TRBV12-3 or TRBV12-4, the J gene TRBJ2-5; no reliable D call. CDR3 length: 12 residues. Trimming stripped 3 bases from V and 3 bases from J, with 5 bases between. The chain's CDR3 is CASSLPEETQYF. CDR3 nucleotide sequence: TGTGCCAGCAGTTTGCCAGAAGAGACCCAGTACTTC.

The chain employs TRBV18 and TRBJ2-7; maybe TRBD2 (6 bases). Trimming left V 6 bases short and J 3 bases short, with 12 bases between. The germline CDR1 and CDR2 sequences are KGHSH and LQKENI. This CDR3 region has 13 residues. As DNA, the CDR3 is TGTGCCAGCTCCCCCGGGGGTTTCTACGAGCAGTACTTC. This translates into CASSPGGFYEQYF.

V and J are TRBV11-3 and TRBJ1-4, with a weak D call TRBD1 (6 bases). V was trimmed by 5 bases and J by 2 bases, leaving 18 bases between them. CDR1 is SGHNT and CDR2 is YENEEA in the germline V gene. The CDR3 has 17 amino acids. Here the CDR3 DNA reads TGTGCCAGCAGCCCGAGGACAGCGCCCTCCACTAATGAAAAACTGTTTTTT. The encoded protein is CASSPRTAPSTNEKLFF.

This sequence joins TRBV11-3 and TRBJ2-2; 9 nucleotides align to TRBD2. CDR1 is SGHNT and CDR2 is YENEEA in the germline V gene. V shed 4 bases and J 2 bases; nucleotides not matched to a gene: 2. The CDR3 runs 15 residues. This CDR3 is CASSSLAGNTGELFF. CDR3 DNA: TGTGCCAGCAGCTCACTAGCGGGCAACACCGGGGAGCTGTTTTTT.